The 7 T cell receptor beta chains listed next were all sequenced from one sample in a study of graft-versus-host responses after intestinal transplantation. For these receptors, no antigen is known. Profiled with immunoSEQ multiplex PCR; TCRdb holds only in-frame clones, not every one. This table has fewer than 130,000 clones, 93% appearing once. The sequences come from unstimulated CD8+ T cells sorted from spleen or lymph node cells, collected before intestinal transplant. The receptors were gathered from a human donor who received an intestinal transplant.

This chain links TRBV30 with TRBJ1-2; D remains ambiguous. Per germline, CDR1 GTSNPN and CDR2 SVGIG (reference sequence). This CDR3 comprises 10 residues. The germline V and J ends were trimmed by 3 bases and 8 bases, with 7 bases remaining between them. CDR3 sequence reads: CAWRMGGYTF. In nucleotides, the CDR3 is TGTGCCTGGAGGATGGGCGGCTACACCTTC.

CDR3 loop: CASSILTSGRANEQYF. Here the CDR3 DNA reads TGTGCCAGTAGTATACTGACTAGCGGGAGGGCAAACGAGCAGTACTTC. The chain has TRBV19 and TRBJ2-7, with 14 bases fitting TRBD2. Losses at the gene ends were 2 bases for V and 5 bases for J; bases not matched to a gene: 5. Germline CDR1 and CDR2: LNHDA and SQIVND (reference sequence). The length of the CDR3 is 16 residues.

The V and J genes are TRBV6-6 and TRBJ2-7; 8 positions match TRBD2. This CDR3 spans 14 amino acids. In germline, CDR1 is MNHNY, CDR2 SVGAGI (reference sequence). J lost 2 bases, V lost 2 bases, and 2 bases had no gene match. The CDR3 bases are TGTGCCAGCAGTTACGGAGCGGGAGCCTACGAGCAGTACTTC. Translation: CASSYGAGAYEQYF.

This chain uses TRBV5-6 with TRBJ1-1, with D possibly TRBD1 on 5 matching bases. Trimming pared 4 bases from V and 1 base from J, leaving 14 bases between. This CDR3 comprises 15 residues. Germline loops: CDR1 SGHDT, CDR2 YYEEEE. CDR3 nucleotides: TGTGCCAGCAGCGAGGGACGGTCGTCGAACACTGAAGCTTTCTTT. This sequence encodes CASSEGRSSNTEAFF.

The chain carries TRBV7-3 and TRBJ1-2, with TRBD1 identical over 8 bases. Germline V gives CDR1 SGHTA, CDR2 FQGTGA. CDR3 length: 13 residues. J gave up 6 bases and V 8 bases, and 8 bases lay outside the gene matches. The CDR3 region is CASGAGGEDGYTF. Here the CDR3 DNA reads TGTGCCAGCGGCGCAGGGGGCGAGGATGGCTACACCTTC.

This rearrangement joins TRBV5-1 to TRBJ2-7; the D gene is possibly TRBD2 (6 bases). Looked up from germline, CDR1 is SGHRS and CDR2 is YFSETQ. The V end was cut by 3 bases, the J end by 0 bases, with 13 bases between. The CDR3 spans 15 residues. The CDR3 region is CASSWGDSGSYEQYF. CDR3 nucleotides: TGCGCCAGCAGCTGGGGAGATAGCGGCTCCTACGAGCAGTACTTC.

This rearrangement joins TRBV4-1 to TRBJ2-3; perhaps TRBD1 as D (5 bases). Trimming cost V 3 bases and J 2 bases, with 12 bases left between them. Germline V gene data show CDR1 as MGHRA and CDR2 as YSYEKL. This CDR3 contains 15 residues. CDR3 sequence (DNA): TGCGCCAGCAGCCATAGTGCAGGGTCCACAGATACGCAGTATTTT. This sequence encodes CASSHSAGSTDTQYF.